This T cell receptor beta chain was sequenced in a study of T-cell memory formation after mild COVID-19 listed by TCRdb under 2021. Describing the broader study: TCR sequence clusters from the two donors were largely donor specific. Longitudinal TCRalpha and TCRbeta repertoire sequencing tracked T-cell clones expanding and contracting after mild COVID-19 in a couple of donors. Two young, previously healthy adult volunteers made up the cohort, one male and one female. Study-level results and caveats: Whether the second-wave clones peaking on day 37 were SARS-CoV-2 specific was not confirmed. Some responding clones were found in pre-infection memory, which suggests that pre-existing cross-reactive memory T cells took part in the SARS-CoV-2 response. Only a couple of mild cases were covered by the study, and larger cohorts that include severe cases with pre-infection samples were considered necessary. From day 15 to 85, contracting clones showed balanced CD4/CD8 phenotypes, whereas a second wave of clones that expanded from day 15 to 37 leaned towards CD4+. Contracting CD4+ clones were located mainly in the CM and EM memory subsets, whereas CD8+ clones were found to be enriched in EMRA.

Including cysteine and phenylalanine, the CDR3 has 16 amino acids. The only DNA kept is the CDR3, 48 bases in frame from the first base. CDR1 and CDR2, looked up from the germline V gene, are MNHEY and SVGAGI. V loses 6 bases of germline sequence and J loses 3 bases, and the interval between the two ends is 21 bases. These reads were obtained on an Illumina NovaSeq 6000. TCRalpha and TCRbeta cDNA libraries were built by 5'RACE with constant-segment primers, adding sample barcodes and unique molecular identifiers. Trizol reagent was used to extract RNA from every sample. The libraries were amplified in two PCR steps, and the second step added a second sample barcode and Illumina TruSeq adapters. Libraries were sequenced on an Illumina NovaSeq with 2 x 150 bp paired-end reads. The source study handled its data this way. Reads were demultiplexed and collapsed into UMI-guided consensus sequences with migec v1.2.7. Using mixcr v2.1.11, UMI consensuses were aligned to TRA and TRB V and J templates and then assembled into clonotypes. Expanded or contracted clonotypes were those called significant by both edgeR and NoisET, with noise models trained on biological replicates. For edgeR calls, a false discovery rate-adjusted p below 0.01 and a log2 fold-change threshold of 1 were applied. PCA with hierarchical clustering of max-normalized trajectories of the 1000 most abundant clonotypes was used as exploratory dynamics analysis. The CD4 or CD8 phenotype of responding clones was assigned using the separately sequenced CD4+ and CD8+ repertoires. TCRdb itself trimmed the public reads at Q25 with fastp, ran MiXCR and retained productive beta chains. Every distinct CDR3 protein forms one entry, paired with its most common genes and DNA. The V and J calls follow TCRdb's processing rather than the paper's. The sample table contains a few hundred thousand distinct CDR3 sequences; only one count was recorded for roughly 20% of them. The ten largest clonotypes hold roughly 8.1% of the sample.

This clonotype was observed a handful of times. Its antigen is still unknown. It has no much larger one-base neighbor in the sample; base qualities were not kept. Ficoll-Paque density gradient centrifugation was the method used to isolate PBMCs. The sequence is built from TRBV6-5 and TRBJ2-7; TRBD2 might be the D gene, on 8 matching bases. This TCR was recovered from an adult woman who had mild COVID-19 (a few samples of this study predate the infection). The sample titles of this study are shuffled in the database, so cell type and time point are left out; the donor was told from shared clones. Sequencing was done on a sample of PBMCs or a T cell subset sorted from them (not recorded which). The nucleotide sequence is TGTGCCAGCAGCCCCGGGGGGGAGGGGGCTGGCTACGAGCAGTACTTC. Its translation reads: CASSPGGEGAGYEQYF.